This T cell receptor (beta chain) was sequenced during a study of shared clonotypes between healthy human individuals. About the research overall: The plates for each donor numbered three CD4 naive, three CD4 memory, two CD8 naive and one CD8 memory.

The V and J ends lost 0 bases and 9 bases, in that order; junction bases with no gene match: 3. The length of the CDR3 is 13 residues. Germline V lookup: CDR1 SGHRS, CDR2 YFSETQ. The assay was immunoSEQ multiplex PCR, and TCRdb's table has in-frame clones only and misses some. The sample yields approximately 1,500,000 clones, approximately 96% seen once. The receptor's source is a man aged 25-45 years in good health. The chain links TRBV5-1 to TRBJ2-7; the match to TRBD1 covers 10 bases. The sample comprised naive CD4+ T cells sorted from blood. As for subset: CD45RA+ positively selected. This CDR3 reads CASSLGQGAGQYF. CDR3 coding DNA: TGCGCCAGCAGCTTGGGACAGGGGGCTGGGCAGTACTTC.